The TCR beta chain described here comes from a study of identical twins (dated by TCRdb to between 2015 and 2016). About the full investigation: The study deep-sequenced TCR alpha and beta repertoires from monozygotic twins, unrelated adults of various ages and cord blood to test whether fetal clonotypes persist. To rule out contamination, the twin experiments were replicated at different times with different library preparation protocols. The study at large found these results: Compared with coincidental sharing between unrelated individuals, out-of-frame TCR alpha sequences shared between twins showed an excess of sequences with low generation probability. Abundant cord blood beta clonotypes carried fewer insertions; young adult naive repertoires showed a weaker similar trend, while memory repertoires showed none. Recombination models systematically underestimated out-of-frame TCR alpha sharing in monozygotic twins but agreed with sharing between unrelated individuals. Because the same donors could not be followed over many years, the conclusions depended on cross-sectional statistical analysis. The excess sharing between twins in beta out-of-frame sequences was weaker because fewer shared sequences reduced the signal-to-noise ratio. Zero-insertion analyses could be partly confounded by invariant T cells such as MAIT and iNKT, although diverse VJ usage argued against such confounding for most clonotypes.

As regards this clonotype: The antigen it recognizes is unknown. No much larger clonotype is one base removed from it; base qualities were not supplied.

Libraries came from 5' RACE. The sample was run on an Illumina HiSeq 2000. A universal primer binding site was introduced by template switching, and a unique molecular identifier was present in the final cDNA, enabling accurate counting of TCR cDNA molecules. First-strand cDNA for TCR alpha and beta chains was synthesized from specific primers in the conserved constant-segment region. To control for contamination, every cDNA library carried two barcodes: a SMART-Mk sample barcode plus Illumina barcodes. TruSeq adapter sequences along with Illumina sample barcodes were introduced in two successive PCR steps. Sequencing of the TCR alpha and beta cDNA libraries was done on the Illumina HiSeq platform using custom primers. In the original analysis: MiGEC was used to process raw reads and extract unique molecular identifiers, and MiXCR was used to find CDR3 positions. Recombination models were inferred per individual with the repgenHMM and IGoR tools using an EM algorithm. Shared clonotype analysis was performed with the tcR package in R, normalizing sharing by the product of cloneset sizes. Out-of-frame nonproductive sequences were analyzed to study raw recombination free of thymic and clonal selection effects. TCRdb itself trimmed the public reads at Q25 with fastp, ran MiXCR and retained productive beta chains. Rows with a matching CDR3 protein are joined into one entry that keeps the most common DNA and genes. TCRdb, rather than the study authors, made the V and J calls. The sample includes about 810,000 distinct CDR3 sequences, with over 9% observed a single time. The ten largest clones capture 1.5% to 2% of the sample.

Trimming takes 4 bases from V and 8 bases from J, and the germline ends sit 7 bases apart. The CDR3, cysteine through phenylalanine, is 11 amino acids long. Only the CDR3 DNA stays, 33 bases, in frame from base 1. The germline V gene provides CDR1 MNHNS and CDR2 SASEGT. Every donor in the study was a healthy Caucasian. Three pairs of female monozygotic twins, all aged about 18 to 29 years, made up the twin cohort. RNA for TCR libraries was isolated from peripheral blood mononuclear cells. These data were also filed under a second study, of yellow fever vaccine responses in identical twins. From the second report: According to the authors, the vaccine-induced T cell response in identical twins seemed to be partly convergent and partly specific to each individual. Focusing on identical twins, the study followed the T cell clones that responded to the vaccine, and did so with precision.

The clonotype originates from a woman aged 18-29 years in good health. This chain joins TRBV6-1 to TRBJ2-3; the D gene cannot be named for sure. Sequenced material: PBMCs. CDR3 protein: CASSGAGTQYF. The nucleotides are TGTGCCAGCAGTGGAGCCGGTACGCAGTATTTT.